These 28 T cell receptor beta chains originate from one sample sequenced in a study of vaccination and CD4 T cells after COVID-19. The sample's treatment: roughly 10-day PBMC culture with coronavirus spike peptide pools or control peptides (ViraFEST assay). An Oncomine TCR Beta short-read assay was used to sequence the DNA from cultured CD4+ T cells. TCRdb called the PCR reads again in MiXCR, with one record for every CDR3 protein. The profile shows several thousand distinct CDR3 sequences, about 30% of them singletons. Their antigen targets remain unknown. Sequences were obtained from cultured CD4+ T cells from blood. The receptors were sampled from a human donor with COVID-19.

This clonotype was seen a few times. The V and J genes are TRBV20-1 and TRBJ1-1, with D possibly being TRBD1 (6 bases). V gave up 2 bases and J gave up 5 bases, with 21 bases separating them. Germline V gene data show CDR1 as DFQATT and CDR2 as SNEGSKA (reference sequence). The CDR3 is made up of 16 amino acids. The chain's CDR3 is CSARNPSSPGATEAFF. DNA of the CDR3: TGCAGTGCTAGAAACCCCTCGTCTCCGGGGGCTACTGAAGCTTTCTTT.

CDR3 sequence reads: CASSLAGRGASDGYTF. The CDR3 DNA reads TGTGCCAGCAGTTTAGCGGGGCGGGGGGCCTCCGACGGCTACACCTTC. The chain is built from TRBV12-3 or TRBV12-4 and TRBJ1-2; TRBD1 is a possible D gene (6 bases). This CDR3 region has 16 residues. The V and J ends lost 0 bases and 8 bases respectively, with 19 bases between them.

This chain joins TRBV7-8 and TRBJ2-3, with D possibly TRBD2 on 5 matching bases. Germline values: CDR1 SGHVS, CDR2 FQNEAQ. The CDR3 sequence is 14 residues long. Trimming pared 10 bases from V and 3 bases from J, leaving 17 bases between. The CDR3: CATTGPGMTDTQYF. DNA for the CDR3: TGTGCCACAACCGGGCCGGGGATGACAGATACGCAGTATTTT.

This clonotype has a handful of counts. The V and J genes are TRBV11-2 and TRBJ1-1; D uncertain. Trimming took off 1 base at V and 8 bases at J, with 11 bases between the two ends. The CDR3 loop spans 13 amino acids. From germline, CDR1 is SGHAT and CDR2 FQNNGV. For the CDR3, the DNA is TGTGCCAGCAGCTTAGTTGAGAGGAGCGAAGCTTTCTTT. It yields the protein CASSLVERSEAFF.

This chain joins TRBV7-2 and TRBJ2-7; TRBD1 matches 7 bases. The CDR3 contains 14 residues. Germline lookup yields CDR1 SGHTA and CDR2 FQGNSA. V shed 2 bases and J 5 bases; nucleotides not matched to a gene: 6. The CDR3 region has the DNA TGTGCCAGCAGCTTAAGGGACAGCCTAAACGAGCAGTACTTC. This codes for CASSLRDSLNEQYF.

This clonotype was picked up a small number of times. The chain is built from TRBV6-5 and TRBJ2-5; TRBD1 matches 8 bases. V was clipped by 2 bases and J by 2 bases; unmatched bases: 7. Germline V lookup: CDR1 MNHEY, CDR2 SVGAGI. This CDR3 is 16 amino acids long. As DNA, the CDR3 is TGTGCCAGCAGTTACCGGGGGACAGGATCTCAAGAGACCCAGTACTTC. It codes for CASSYRGTGSQETQYF.

This clonotype has more than one count but fewer than ten. This chain joins TRBV27 and TRBJ2-7; the match to TRBD2 covers 10 bases. Losses at the gene ends were 9 bases for V and 2 bases for J; bases not matched to a gene: 7. Looked up from germline, CDR1 is MNHEY and CDR2 is SMNVEV (reference sequence). The CDR3 runs 14 residues. CDR3 protein: CASGLAGDPYEQYF. The CDR3 bases are TGTGCCAGTGGCCTAGCGGGGGACCCCTACGAGCAGTACTTC.

In this sample, this clonotype turned up a few times. V gene TRBV6-2 or TRBV6-3 combines with J gene TRBJ2-5; a possible D gene is TRBD1 (6 bases). Germline V lookup: CDR1 MNHEY, CDR2 SVGEGT. This CDR3 is built from 15 residues. V lost 6 bases and J 5 bases, leaving 19 bases between the germline ends. The DNA for the CDR3 is TGTGCCAGCAGCCTAGGGGGAGCCGAGGCGGAGACCCAGTACTTC. Translation gives CASSLGGAEAETQYF.

Turning to this clonotype: Likely a read error: the CDR3 ends without its conserved phenylalanine or tryptophan. The chain carries TRBV20-1 and TRBJ2-1; TRBD1 agrees at 7 bases. The CDR3 sequence is 15 residues long. The trim removed 4 bases at V and 5 bases at J, leaving 11 bases unmatched. From germline, CDR1 is DFQATT and CDR2 SNEGSKA (reference sequence). The CDR3 region is CSATPTGAYDNEQFL. The CDR3 DNA reads TGCAGTGCTACCCCAACAGGGGCGTATGACAATGAGCAGTTCCTC.

The chain has TRBV28 and TRBJ2-1, with D unclear. The V gene lost 4 bases and the J gene lost 4 bases, with 5 bases spanning the gap. Germline loops: CDR1 MDHEN, CDR2 SYDVKM. This CDR3 comprises 12 residues. The CDR3 coding sequence is TGTGCCAGCAGTTCAACTTACAATGAGCAGTTCTTC. It is translated as CASSSTYNEQFF.

The CDR3 loop reads CAWSLLGLAGASSEQYF. The CDR3 DNA follows: TGTGCCTGGAGTCTTTTGGGACTAGCGGGGGCCTCCTCGGAGCAGTACTTC. The chain has TRBV30 and TRBJ2-7; 14 positions match TRBD2. This CDR3 region has 17 residues. V gave up 2 bases and J gave up 7 bases; unmatched junction bases: 13. From germline, CDR1 is GTSNPN and CDR2 SVGIG (reference sequence). Full variable domain (missing parts from reference TRBV30 and TRBJ2-7): SQTIHQWPATLVQPVGSPLSLECTVEGTSNPNLYWYRQAAGRGLQLLFYSVGIGQISSEVPQNLSASRPQDRQFILSSKKLLLSDSGFYLCAWSLLGLAGASSEQYFGPGTRLTVT.

The CDR3 sequence is CASAPPRRADTQYF. Here the CDR3 DNA reads TGTGCCAGTGCCCCACCTCGCCGGGCAGATACGCAGTATTTT. The V call is TRBV19, the J call TRBJ2-3; D not resolved. Trimming took 8 bases from V and 4 from J, leaving 16 bases between them. The length of the CDR3 is 14 residues. Germline V CDR1 and CDR2: LNHDA, SQIVND (reference sequence).

The chain uses TRBV2 and TRBJ2-7; D not certain. CDR1 and CDR2 (germline): SNHLY, FYNNEI. This CDR3 is 12 amino acids long. V was cut by 4 bases and J by 4 bases, with 8 bases left in between. DNA of the CDR3: TGTGCCAGCAGTGGAGTGGGTTACGAGCAGTACTTC. Protein sequence: CASSGVGYEQYF.

The chain recombines TRBV5-8 with TRBJ2-3; tentatively, D is TRBD1 (6 bases). This CDR3 is built from 13 residues. V gave up 2 bases and J gave up 5 bases, with 9 bases separating them. Per germline, CDR1 SGHTS and CDR2 YDEGEE. Here the CDR3 DNA reads TGTGCCAGCAGCTTACAGGGAAGAGATACGCAGTATTTT. Encoded protein: CASSLQGRDTQYF.

The chain carries TRBV10-3 and TRBJ2-3; 10 nucleotides agree with TRBD1. Trimming took 3 bases from V and 6 from J; bases not matched to a gene: 6. From germline, CDR1 is ENHRY and CDR2 SYGVKD. CDR3 length: 15 amino acids. CDR3: CAISDQGTGEDTQYF. CDR3 sequence (DNA): TGTGCCATCAGTGACCAAGGGACAGGGGAGGATACGCAGTATTTT.

This clonotype appeared a few times. This chain links TRBV21-1 with TRBJ2-3. TRBV21-1 is a listed pseudogene. This CDR3 is 15 amino acids long. DNA for the CDR3: TGTGCCAGCAGCAAAGGGTCGCTTCTTGGAGATACGCAGTATTTT. Amino acids: CASSKGSLLGDTQYF.

This chain connects TRBV20-1 to TRBJ2-1; 10 positions agree with TRBD2. Germline V gives CDR1 DFQATT, CDR2 SNEGSKA (reference sequence). Losses at the gene ends were 3 bases for V and 8 bases for J; bases not matched to a gene: 13. The CDR3 spans 16 residues. The CDR3, as DNA: TGCAGTGCTAGTCGGCAGGTCGGGACTAGCGTACATGAGCAGTTCTTC. It specifies CSASRQVGTSVHEQFF.

The sample holds a few counts of this clonotype. J is TRBJ2-7 and V is TRBV6-1, with a tentative D call TRBD2 (5 bases). V was clipped by 6 bases and J by 1 base, with 7 bases between them. This CDR3 spans 12 amino acids. Germline V gene sequence: CDR1 MNHNS, CDR2 SASEGT. The CDR3 nucleotides are TGTGCCAGCAGGTCGGGGTCCTACGAGCAGTACTTC. Translation gives CASRSGSYEQYF.

This chain uses TRBV24-1 with TRBJ1-5; D possibly corresponds to TRBD1 (6 bases). CDR1 KGHDR and CDR2 SFDVKD come from the germline V gene. Deletions cut 2 bases from V and 3 bases from J, with 16 bases between. This CDR3 region has 17 residues. CDR3 sequence: CATSDSWGGQFNQPQHF. CDR3 nucleotides: TGTGCCACCAGTGATTCGTGGGGGGGGCAGTTCAATCAGCCCCAGCATTTT.

This sequence joins TRBV6-5 and TRBJ2-7; perhaps TRBD1 as D (5 bases). The CDR3 is 15 residues long. V was trimmed by 0 bases and J by 6 bases, leaving 15 bases between them. Germline CDR1 MNHEY, CDR2 SVGAGI. CDR3: CASSYSPGNLREQYF. In DNA form, the CDR3 reads TGTGCCAGCAGTTACTCGCCAGGGAATTTACGCGAGCAGTACTTC.

This clonotype has a handful of counts. The CDR3 is CASNQDRGNGYTF. The CDR3 DNA sequence: TGTGCCAGCAACCAGGACAGGGGAAACGGCTACACCTTC. This sequence joins TRBV12-3 or TRBV12-4 and TRBJ1-2, with 9 bases fitting TRBD1. This CDR3 spans 13 amino acids. V shed 7 bases, J shed 8 bases, and the junction held 8 bases outside the gene matches.

This clonotype showed up just a few times. The V call is TRBV2, the J call TRBJ1-5; tentative D call: TRBD1 (5 bases). The germline gives CDR1 SNHLY, CDR2 FYNNEI. V was trimmed by 7 bases and J by 0 bases, leaving 13 bases between them. The CDR3 length is 15 residues. CDR3: CASTPRTNSNQPQHF. CDR3 coding DNA: TGTGCCAGCACCCCCAGGACAAATAGCAATCAGCCCCAGCATTTT.

The rearrangement links TRBV29-1 to TRBJ2-5; D is ambiguous. The CDR3 consists of 10 residues. The germline gives CDR1 SQVTM, CDR2 ANQGSEA. The ends were cut back, 7 bases at V and 2 bases at J, with 5 bases in the middle. The CDR3 DNA reads TGCAGCGCCTTACAAGAGACCCAGTACTTC. Amino acid sequence: CSALQETQYF.

In this sample, this clonotype turned up a few times. The genes are TRBV9 and TRBJ2-7; 9 positions agree with TRBD1. Germline V lookup: CDR1 SGDLS, CDR2 YYNGEE. After removal of 2 bases from V and 3 bases from J, the junction contained 6 bases not matched to a gene. There are 15 residues in the CDR3. DNA of the CDR3: TGTGCCAGCAGCGTGTCATGGACAGGGGACTACGAGCAGTACTTC. It is translated as CASSVSWTGDYEQYF.

This clonotype was recorded once. This chain links TRBV13 with TRBJ1-3; 9 bases line up with TRBD1. The CDR3 extends over 15 amino acids. With V trimmed by 4 bases and J by 2 bases, 3 bases remained unmatched. The germline V gene encodes CDR1 PRHDT and CDR2 FYEKMQ (reference sequence). This CDR3 is CASSSGTGTGNTIYF. In DNA form, the CDR3 reads TGTGCCAGCAGCTCTGGGACAGGGACTGGAAACACCATATATTTT.

This clonotype was seen more than once but under ten times. The chain is built from TRBV7-6 and TRBJ1-1; perhaps TRBD1 as D (5 bases). V dropped 4 bases and J dropped 1 base, with 7 bases sitting between them. CDR3 length: 13 residues. Germline CDR1 reads SGHVS; CDR2 reads FNYEAQ. This CDR3 reads CASSSDTNTEAFF. CDR3 DNA sequence: TGTGCCAGCAGCTCGGACACGAACACTGAAGCTTTCTTT.

This clonotype came up a few times. The chain has TRBV20-1 and TRBJ2-5; no definite D call. Per germline, CDR1 DFQATT and CDR2 SNEGSKA (reference sequence). The V and J ends lost 3 bases and 4 bases respectively, with 18 bases between them. The CDR3 totals 15 residues. CDR3 nucleotides: TGCAGTGCTAGTTTGGTCCAAGCGCGTGGAGAGACCCAGTACTTC. This gives the protein CSASLVQARGETQYF.

This clonotype was seen only a few times. This chain joins TRBV1 and TRBJ1-5. TRBV1 is listed as a pseudogene. The CDR3 totals 16 residues. CDR3 in amino acids: CTSRIEGLGSNQPQHF. The CDR3 DNA is TGCACCAGCAGGATCGAAGGGCTTGGTAGCAATCAGCCCCAGCATTTT.